Below are 23 T cell receptor beta chains sequenced from a single sample in a study of cytomegalovirus exposure and HLA in healthy donors. 13 Jbeta primers and 60 Vbeta primers were used for the PCR. Profiling relied on immunoSEQ multiplex PCR, and the TCRdb table lists in-frame clones only, not all of them. The data show about 67,000 clones, around 67% seen once. Input material: PBMCs. The receptors originated from a woman aged 25-40 years in good health and CMV-seronegative.

The genes are TRBV6-1 and TRBJ2-3; D remains ambiguous. V was clipped by 5 bases and J by 6 bases, with 12 bases between them. Germline V gene data show CDR1 as MNHNS and CDR2 as SASEGT. The CDR3 loop spans 13 amino acids. The CDR3 reads CASSFNLADTQYF. CDR3 bases: TGTGCCAGCAGTTTCAATTTAGCCGATACGCAGTATTTT.

The chain is built from TRBV7-2 and TRBJ1-5; no clear D. CDR1 is SGHTA, CDR2 FQGNSA, per germline. V was shortened by 2 bases and J by 6 bases, with 11 bases between the two germline ends. CDR3 length: 14 amino acids. This CDR3 is CASSLQLAGQPQHF. The CDR3 nucleotides are TGTGCCAGCAGCTTACAGTTAGCGGGTCAGCCCCAGCATTTT.

The V call is TRBV6-1, the J call TRBJ2-5; no reliable D call. Germline CDR1 is MNHNS and CDR2 is SASEGT. There are 13 residues in the CDR3. The V end was cut by 6 bases, the J end by 7 bases, with 15 bases between. The CDR3 DNA is TGTGCCAGCAGAAGACATGCCCCTGGGACCCAGTACTTC. Residues: CASRRHAPGTQYF.

J is TRBJ2-7 and V is TRBV10-2, with D possibly being TRBD2 (5 bases). Germline loops: CDR1 WSHSY, CDR2 SAAADI. The CDR3 is 17 amino acids. The V end was cut by 3 bases, the J end by 4 bases, with 22 bases between. This chain's CDR3 is CASSDSFKQEAAYEQYF. For the CDR3, the DNA is TGCGCCAGCAGTGATAGTTTCAAGCAGGAGGCGGCATACGAGCAGTACTTC.

This sequence joins TRBV10-1 and TRBJ1-4; D uncertain. V gave up 3 bases and J gave up 8 bases, with 13 bases separating them. This CDR3 contains 14 residues. The germline V gene encodes CDR1 WNHNN and CDR2 SYGVQD (reference sequence). CDR3 region: CASSDGRPREKLFF. In DNA form, the CDR3 reads TGCGCCAGCAGTGATGGCAGACCTAGGGAAAAACTGTTTTTT.

Here the CDR3 DNA reads TGTGCCAGCAGAGTGGGGCAGGCGGCTGGAAACACCATATATTTT. Encoded protein: CASRVGQAAGNTIYF. The chain links TRBV7-2 to TRBJ1-3, with D possibly being TRBD1 (5 bases). Trimming removed 6 bases from V and 2 bases from J, with 14 bases in between. The germline V gene has CDR1 SGHTA and CDR2 FQGNSA. The CDR3 covers 15 residues.

The chain recombines TRBV7-8 with TRBJ2-7; TRBD2 matches 14 bases. V lost 0 bases to trimming and J lost 4 bases; unmatched junction nucleotides: 2. Germline V gene sequence: CDR1 SGHVS, CDR2 FQNEAQ. CDR3 length: 16 residues. CDR3 bases: TGTGCCAGCAGCTTAGCCAGGACTAGCGGGGGGTACGAGCAGTACTTC. Amino acid sequence: CASSLARTSGGYEQYF.

CDR3 amino acids: CASSIQGAGSYNEQFF. CDR3 nucleotide sequence: TGTGCCAGCAGCATACAGGGGGCAGGGTCCTACAATGAGCAGTTCTTC. This rearrangement joins TRBV11-3 to TRBJ2-1; 9 nucleotides line up with TRBD1. CDR1 and CDR2 (germline): SGHNT, YENEEA. CDR3 length equals 16 residues. Trimming at V came to 5 bases and at J to 1 base, leaving 6 bases not matched to a gene.

The chain employs TRBV5-5 and TRBJ1-1; a weak D match, TRBD1 (5 bases). The CDR3 runs to 13 residues. Germline V gene lookup returns CDR1 SGHKS and CDR2 YYEKEE (reference sequence). The germline V and J ends were trimmed by 4 bases and 7 bases, with 14 bases remaining between them. CDR3 residues: CASSPPDTFEAFF. The CDR3 DNA is TGTGCCAGCAGCCCCCCGGACACCTTTGAAGCTTTCTTT.

A word on this clone: Its ends do not fully match the called genes, so a read error is possible. The J gene is TRBJ2-1, the V gene TRBV6-5; 9 bases are shared with TRBD2. The V gene's germline CDR1 is MNHEY and CDR2 SVGAGI. The CDR3 extends over 13 amino acids. The CDR3 bases are TGTGCCAGCAGCGATAGGCTAGCGGGGAAGGGACTCTTC. Protein sequence: CASSDRLAGKGLF.

Only a few counts were recorded for this clone. The chain is built from TRBV11-3 and TRBJ2-1, with 9 bases fitting TRBD2. Germline CDR1 is SGHNT and CDR2 is YENEEA. The length of the CDR3 is 15 residues. Trimming cost V 0 bases and J 6 bases; bases outside gene matches: 3. The DNA of the CDR3 is TGTGCCAGCAGCTTAGAGGCGGGGGGGATCAATGAGCAGTTCTTC. Amino acids: CASSLEAGGINEQFF.

This clone was found once. The V and J genes are TRBV7-2 and TRBJ2-1; 7 bases map to TRBD2. The V gene's germline CDR1 is SGHTA and CDR2 FQGNSA. The CDR3 is made up of 15 amino acids. V lost 1 base, J lost 9 bases, and 9 bases stayed unmatched. CDR3 protein: CASSLGPGGGLEQFF. The CDR3 DNA sequence: TGTGCCAGCAGCTTAGGGCCGGGCGGGGGTCTTGAGCAGTTCTTC.

V usage is TRBV27 and J usage is TRBJ2-7; D might be TRBD2 (5 bases). CDR1 and CDR2 from the germline V gene are MNHEY and SMNVEV (reference sequence). Trimming took off 6 bases at V and 0 bases at J, with 12 bases between the two ends. This CDR3 has 14 amino acids. In DNA, the CDR3 is TGTGCCAGCAGACGGGTGAGGGACTCCTACGAGCAGTACTTC. Its protein product is CASRRVRDSYEQYF.

V gene TRBV28 combines with J gene TRBJ2-5; 7 bases match TRBD1. V gave up 7 bases and J gave up 7 bases; unmatched junction bases: 9. CDR1 MDHEN and CDR2 SYDVKM come from the germline V gene. There are 13 residues in the CDR3. The CDR3, as DNA: TGTGCCAGCACCAGACAGGGATCAGGGACCCAGTACTTC. Protein: CASTRQGSGTQYF.

There are a few counts of this clone. It differs at one base from a far larger clone, so likely a read error. The CDR3 region has the DNA TGCGCCAGCAGCCCTACTAGCGGGGGCGCCGGGGAGCTGTTTTTT. It specifies CASSPTSGGAGELFF. The chain has TRBV4-3 and TRBJ2-2; 11 bases match TRBD2. V lost 4 bases and J lost 6; bases outside the gene matches: 4. This CDR3 is 15 amino acids long. Germline CDR1 LGHNA, CDR2 YSLEER.

The rearrangement links TRBV28 to TRBJ2-7; 8 bases match TRBD1. CDR3 length equals 13 residues. The germline gives CDR1 MDHEN, CDR2 SYDVKM. The V segment lost 0 bases and the J segment 9 bases; nucleotides outside the gene matches: 4. CDR3 in DNA: TGTGCCAGCAGTTTATGGGCAGGGGGCTTGCAGTACTTC. It encodes CASSLWAGGLQYF.

This sequence joins TRBV6-1 and TRBJ1-5; maybe TRBD1 (5 bases). The CDR3 runs 13 residues. Trimming cost V 6 bases and J 7 bases, with 13 bases left between them. The germline V gene has CDR1 MNHNS and CDR2 SASEGT. CDR3 region: CASRASTDQPQHF. CDR3 DNA sequence: TGTGCCAGCAGGGCTTCGACAGACCAGCCCCAGCATTTT.

The gene calls are TRBV5-4 and TRBJ2-2; TRBD1 agrees at 9 bases. The CDR3 totals 15 residues. Per the germline V gene, CDR1 is SGHNT and CDR2 is YYREEE (reference sequence). Germline trimming cut 2 bases from V and 8 bases from J; bases unmatched to any gene: 7. This CDR3 reads CASSFGTGPGGELFF. The CDR3 DNA sequence: TGTGCCAGCAGCTTCGGGACAGGGCCTGGAGGGGAGCTGTTTTTT.

V is TRBV27 and J is TRBJ1-2; 9 bases align to TRBD1. Germline V gene data show CDR1 as MNHEY and CDR2 as SMNVEV (reference sequence). V trimming: 4 bases; J trimming: 2 bases; junction bases outside the gene matches: 5. CDR3 size: 15 residues. The CDR3 is CASSSTGGANYGYTF. As DNA, the CDR3 is TGTGCCAGCAGTTCCACAGGGGGCGCCAACTATGGCTACACCTTC.

This clone was seen a handful of times. J is TRBJ2-2 and V is TRBV4-2; 8 positions match TRBD1. The trim removed 0 bases at V and 6 bases at J, leaving 12 bases unmatched. The length of the CDR3 is 18 residues. CDR1 and CDR2 (germline): LGHNA, YNFKEQ. CDR3 sequence (DNA): TGTGCCAGCAGCCAAGATCGATTTGGGACAGGTCTCGCCGGGGAGCTGTTTTTT. Its translation is CASSQDRFGTGLAGELFF.

This chain uses TRBV5-6 with TRBJ2-3, with 12 bases that match TRBD2. V dropped 2 bases and J dropped 5; count of bases not matched to a gene: 3. Germline CDR1 is SGHDT and CDR2 is YYEEEE. The length of the CDR3 is 15 residues. The CDR3 coding sequence is TGTGCCAGCAGCTTACTAGCGGGGGGCCGAGATACGCAGTATTTT. This gives the protein CASSLLAGGRDTQYF.

In its sample, this clone was seen once. This CDR3 is CASSSQGQNNSPLHF. CDR3 in DNA: TGTGCCAGCAGCTCCCAGGGACAAAATAATTCACCCCTCCACTTT. This chain links TRBV7-3 with TRBJ1-6, with D perhaps matching TRBD1 (6 bases). Trimming took off 4 bases at V and 5 bases at J, with 12 bases between the two ends. CDR1 SGHTA and CDR2 FQGTGA come from the germline V gene. This CDR3 region has 15 residues.

This chain links TRBV10-1 with TRBJ2-3; maybe TRBD2 (5 bases). The CDR3 runs to 14 residues. Trimming pared 1 base from V and 3 bases from J, leaving 8 bases between. Germline V gives CDR1 WNHNN, CDR2 SYGVQD (reference sequence). The CDR3 sequence is CASSEWQRTDTQYF. CDR3 nucleotides: TGCGCCAGCAGTGAGTGGCAGCGGACAGATACGCAGTATTTT.